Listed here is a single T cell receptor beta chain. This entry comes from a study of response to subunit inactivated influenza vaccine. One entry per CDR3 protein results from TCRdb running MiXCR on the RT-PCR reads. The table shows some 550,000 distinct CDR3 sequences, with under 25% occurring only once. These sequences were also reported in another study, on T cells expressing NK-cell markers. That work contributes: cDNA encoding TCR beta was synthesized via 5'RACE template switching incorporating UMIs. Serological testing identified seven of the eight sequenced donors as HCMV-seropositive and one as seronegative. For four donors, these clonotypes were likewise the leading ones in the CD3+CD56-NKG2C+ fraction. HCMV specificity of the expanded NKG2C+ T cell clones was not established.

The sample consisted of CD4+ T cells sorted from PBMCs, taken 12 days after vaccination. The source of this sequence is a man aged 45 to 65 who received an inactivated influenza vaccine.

In DNA form, the CDR3 reads TGTGCCAGCAGTCGCGGACCGTCTGCCCAAGAGACCCAGTACTTC. It specifies CASSRGPSAQETQYF. The rearrangement uses TRBV7-9 and TRBJ2-5; the D is unclear. The CDR3 runs to 15 residues. Germline CDR1 and CDR2: SEHNR and FQNEAQ (reference sequence). Trimming took 6 bases from V and 1 from J, leaving 15 bases between them.